The text below deals with one T cell receptor (beta chain). Its antigen is unknown. No per-base quality is available; no much larger clone lies one base away. These data are taken from a study of PD-1 blockade in classical Hodgkin lymphoma (TCRdb year 2020). Context from the whole study: Nivolumab dosing was 3 mg/kg intravenously every 2 weeks, continuing until either disease progression or unacceptable toxicity. The study used TCR beta sequencing and CyTOF to define a peripheral blood immune signature of response to PD-1 blockade in classical Hodgkin lymphoma. Overall study outcomes, separate from this receptor: The study was limited to a single clinical trial cohort, and causes of repertoire differences, possibly disease activity or prior therapy, remained undefined. Patients starting nivolumab less than 1 year after ASCT had lower diversity and were excluded from later analyses to avoid confounding by immune reconstitution. Trial patients achieving complete response had baseline diversity similar to newly diagnosed patients, whereas partial responders and progressors had significantly lower diversity. Baseline TCR diversity was reported to be lower in newly diagnosed patients than in healthy donors, and even lower in relapsed/refractory patients. CD4+ but not CD8+ TCR diversity rose significantly by C4D1 (p=0.0027 vs p=0.16), most apparent in complete responders (p=0.02).

Reading the label with the study, this specimen's time point is: cycle 4 day 1 (C4D1), after 5 to 7 weeks of nivolumab. Every trial patient had relapsed following autologous stem cell transplantation, and prior brentuximab vedotin exposure was what differed among cohorts A, B and C. The trial cohort was composed of about 54 patients with relapsed/refractory classical Hodgkin lymphoma, for whom complete response, partial response or progressive disease was recorded as best overall response. Trial patients were treated with single-agent nivolumab in the multi-cohort phase II CheckMate 205 trial. An independent review committee assessed best overall response using the 2007 International Working Group response criteria. PBMCs from the trial were collected at three points: immediately before nivolumab initiation (C1D1), and during therapy at cycle 2 day 1 and cycle 4 day 1. After peripheral blood was drawn into 8 mL Vacutainer Cell Preparation Tubes, PBMCs were isolated by centrifugation and then cryopreserved.

Including cysteine and phenylalanine, the CDR3 has 12 amino acids. The read is trimmed to its CDR3 DNA, 36 bases read in frame from base 1. CDR1 SGHRS and CDR2 YFSETQ are derived from the germline V gene. V and J are truncated by 0 bases and 9 bases respectively, leaving an intervening sequence of 6 bases. Genomic DNA was extracted with the Qiagen DNeasy kit from unsorted PBMCs and from negatively selected CD4+ and CD8+ fractions. TCR beta CDR3 regions were amplified by immunoSEQ multiplex PCR using primers annealing to V and J segments. Amplification bias was minimized using a synthetic immune receptor repertoire, and residual bias was removed computationally after sequencing. From the authors' description of their analysis: Repertoire diversity was quantified as the Shannon entropy index using custom Python scripts. Unsorted, CD4+ and CD8+ repertoires were analyzed separately, except for combined analyses in which CD4+ and CD8+ sequences were merged in silico. Clonal expansion was defined as at least a 2-fold frequency increase after treatment relative to C1D1, with a pseudocount of 0.5 for undetected baseline clones. Clones with 0 or 1 copy at C1D1 were defined as singleton clones, while clones with 2 or more copies were defined as non-singleton clones. By matching protein sequences in sorted samples from the same patient, clones expanded in unsorted samples were annotated as CD4+, CD8+ or unknown. Diversity changes from C1D1 to C4D1 were tested in paired samples using Wilcoxon tests. Drawn from immuneACCESS, this table holds only the in-frame rearrangements with V and J called that TCRdb kept. Clones are partly lost; checked studies trace under half to an unresolved V gene and leave the rest unexplained. Clonal size and the V and J genes are those of that table, whereas D and trimming came from the DNA. This sample comprises 50,000 or so clones, 90% of them detected only once. The ten largest clonotypes hold approximately 15% of the sample.

The sequence links TRBV5-1 to TRBJ1-4, with the D segment identity uncertain. This clonotype originated in a human donor with classical Hodgkin lymphoma. Specimen: peripheral blood mononuclear cells (PBMCs), collected before the fourth cycle of nivolumab. The CDR3 here reads CASSLEGQKLFF. The sequenced DNA: TGCGCCAGCAGCTTGGAAGGCCAAAAACTGTTTTTT. Full variable domain (CDR3 extended with the reference TRBV5-1 and TRBJ1-4 proteins): KAGVTQTPRYLIKTRGQQVTLSCSPISGHRSVSWYQQTPGQGLQFLFEYFSETQRNKGNFPGRFSGRQFSNSRSEMNVSTLELGDSALYLCASSLEGQKLFFGSGTQLSVL.